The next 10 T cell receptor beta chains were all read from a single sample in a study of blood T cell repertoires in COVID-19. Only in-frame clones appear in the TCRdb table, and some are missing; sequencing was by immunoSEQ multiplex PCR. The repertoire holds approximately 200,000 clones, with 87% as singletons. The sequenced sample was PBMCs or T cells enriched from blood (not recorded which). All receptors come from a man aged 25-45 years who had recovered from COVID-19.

The DNA for the CDR3 is TGTGCCAGCACGAGAAAGGGACAGGGTTTTCATAAGAACACTGAAGCTTTCTTT. Translation gives CASTRKGQGFHKNTEAFF. V gene TRBV19 combines with J gene TRBJ1-1; 9 bases fit TRBD1. Trimming took 9 bases from V and 1 from J; bases not matched to a gene: 18. Germline loops: CDR1 LNHDA, CDR2 SQIVND (reference sequence). The CDR3 length is 18 residues.

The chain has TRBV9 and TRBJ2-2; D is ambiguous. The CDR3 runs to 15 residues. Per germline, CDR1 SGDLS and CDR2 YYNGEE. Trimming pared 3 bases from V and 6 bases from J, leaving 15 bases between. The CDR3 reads CASSASGSTSGELFF. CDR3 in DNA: TGTGCCAGCAGCGCCTCCGGGTCCACCTCCGGGGAGCTGTTTTTT.

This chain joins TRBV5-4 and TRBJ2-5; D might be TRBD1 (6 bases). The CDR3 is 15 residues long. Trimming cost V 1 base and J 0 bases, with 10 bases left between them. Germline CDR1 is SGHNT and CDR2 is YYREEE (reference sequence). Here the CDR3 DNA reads TGTGCCAGCAGCTTGTCCCAGGGGAACCAAGAGACCCAGTACTTC. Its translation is CASSLSQGNQETQYF.

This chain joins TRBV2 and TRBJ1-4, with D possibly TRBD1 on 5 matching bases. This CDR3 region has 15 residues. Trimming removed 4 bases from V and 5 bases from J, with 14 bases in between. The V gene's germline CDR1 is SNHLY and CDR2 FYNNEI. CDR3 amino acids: CASSVFDTGNEKLFF. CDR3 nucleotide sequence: TGTGCCAGCAGTGTATTTGATACAGGAAATGAAAAACTGTTTTTT.

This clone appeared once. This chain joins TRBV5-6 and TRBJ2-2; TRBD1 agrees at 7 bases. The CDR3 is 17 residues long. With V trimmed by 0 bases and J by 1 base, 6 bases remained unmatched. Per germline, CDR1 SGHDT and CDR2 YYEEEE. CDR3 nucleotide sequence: TGTGCCAGCAGCTTGGTTTTATGGACAGGGAACACCGGGGAGCTGTTTTTT. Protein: CASSLVLWTGNTGELFF.

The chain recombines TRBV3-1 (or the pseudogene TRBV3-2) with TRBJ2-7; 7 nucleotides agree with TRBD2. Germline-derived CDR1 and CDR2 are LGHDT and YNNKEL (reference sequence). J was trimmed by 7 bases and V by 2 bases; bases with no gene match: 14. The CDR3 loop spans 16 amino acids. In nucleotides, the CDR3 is TGTGCCAGCAGCCAACATCAACTAGCGAACCCGCGGGAGCAGTACTTC. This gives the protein CASSQHQLANPREQYF.

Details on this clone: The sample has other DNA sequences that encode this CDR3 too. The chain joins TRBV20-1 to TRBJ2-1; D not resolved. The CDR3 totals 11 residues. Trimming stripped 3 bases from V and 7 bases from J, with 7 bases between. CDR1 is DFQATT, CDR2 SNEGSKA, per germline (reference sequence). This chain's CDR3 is CSASGRNEQFF. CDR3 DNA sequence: TGCAGTGCTAGTGGCCGGAATGAGCAGTTCTTC.

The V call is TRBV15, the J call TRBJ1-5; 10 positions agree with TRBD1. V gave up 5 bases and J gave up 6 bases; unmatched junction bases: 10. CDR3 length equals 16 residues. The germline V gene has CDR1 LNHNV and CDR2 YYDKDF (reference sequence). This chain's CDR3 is CATSGSTGGWVQPQHF. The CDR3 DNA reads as TGTGCCACCAGCGGATCGACAGGGGGCTGGGTTCAGCCCCAGCATTTT.

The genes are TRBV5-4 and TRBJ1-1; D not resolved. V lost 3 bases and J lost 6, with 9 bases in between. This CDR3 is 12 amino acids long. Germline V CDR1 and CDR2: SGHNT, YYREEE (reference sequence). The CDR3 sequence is CASSSAAAEAFF. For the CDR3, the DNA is TGTGCCAGCAGCTCGGCGGCCGCTGAAGCTTTCTTT.

The CDR3 loop is CASSYSSSNTEAFF. In DNA form, the CDR3 reads TGTGCCAGCAGTTACTCTAGCTCTAACACTGAAGCTTTCTTT. V usage is TRBV6-6 and J usage is TRBJ1-1; D not resolved. Trimming took 0 bases from V and 2 from J, leaving 7 bases between them. From germline, CDR1 is MNHNY and CDR2 SVGAGI (reference sequence). This CDR3 region has 14 residues.